The entry that follows covers one T cell receptor beta chain sequence. The data were taken from a study of shared clonotypes between healthy human individuals. Overall study: Each donor contributed plates that comprised three CD4 naive, three CD4 memory, two CD8 naive and one CD8 memory.

CDR1 and CDR2 from the germline V gene are SGHRS and YFSETQ. V lost 5 bases, J lost 12 bases, and 15 bases lay in between. This CDR3 contains 12 residues. In the source study's methods: Owing to the provision of junction-only sequences devoid of quality scores by immunoSEQ, filtering differed. The repertoire was sequenced with immunoSEQ multiplex PCR; TCRdb's copy has only in-frame clones and lacks some. From that table come the V and J calls and clone size; the DNA was used to work out D and trimming. This sample carries 2 million to 3 million clones, over 85% of them seen once, and the ten largest clones take about 0.38%.

The rearrangement uses TRBV5-1 and TRBJ2-1; D remains unclear. What was sequenced was naive CD4+ T cells from PBMCs. Subset in this sample: CD45RA+ positively selected. The sequence was collected from a man in his late teens or twenties in good health. Some clones in this sample may be carry-over from other donors' samples. CDR3 protein: CASRSYPRWQFF. The CDR3 nucleotides read TGCGCCAGCAGGAGCTACCCCCGGTGGCAGTTCTTC.